This TCR beta chain derives from a study of siplizumab effects on memory and regulatory T cells. As regards this clone: Its specificity is unknown.

Study observations and caveats: Roughly 75-96% of proliferating CD4+ or CD8+ clones lacked a naive or memory phenotype that could be assigned. Siplizumab led to significantly less abundant alloreactive sequences that could be traced back to unstimulated CD4+ memory cells. There appeared to be greater diversity in naive T cells than in memory cells, and naive T cells seemed major contributors to the alloresponse.

This CDR3 is 15 amino acids long. J lost 5 bases, V lost 4 bases, and 10 bases had no gene match. CDR1 and CDR2 (germline): LGHNA, YNFKEQ. Here immunoSEQ multiplex PCR was the method, and the copy in TCRdb shows in-frame clones only, minus some. The table records some 56,000 clones, about 98% of them present only once. This clonotype originated in a human donor in good health. The chain recombines TRBV4-2 with TRBJ2-7; 8 positions match TRBD2. Sequencing used naive CD8+ T cells sorted from blood. CDR3 DNA: TGTGCCAGCAGCCCAAATCTCGGGACTAGTAACGAGCAGTACTTC. This codes for CASSPNLGTSNEQYF.